Listed below are T cell receptor beta chains from one sample, sequenced in a study of T cells expressing NK-cell markers. TCRdb derives one entry per CDR3 protein from the 5' RACE reads, leaving out DNA. The sample shows 250,000 to 300,000 distinct CDR3 sequences, and about 0.4% sits with its ten largest clones. Input material: blood T cells: a sorted CD56 or NKG2C T cell subset, CD4+ or CD8+ T cells, or bulk PBMC T cells (not recorded which). These TCRs come from a young man in good health. Both conserved end residues are part of each CDR3. Fields, in order: V gene, J gene, CDR3 protein.

V gene: TRBV12-3/TRBV12-4
J gene: TRBJ2-1
CDR3 protein: CASSLNPTKQFF

V gene: TRBV20-1
J gene: TRBJ1-2
CDR3 protein: CSARATGDGYTF

V gene: TRBV5-1
J gene: TRBJ2-3
CDR3 protein: CASSLPQLADFSTDTQYF

V gene: TRBV4-1
J gene: TRBJ2-3
CDR3 protein: CASLQRIGSTDTQYF

V gene: TRBV5-1
J gene: TRBJ1-6
CDR3 protein: CASSLTGRDNSPLHF

V gene: TRBV15
J gene: TRBJ2-7
CDR3 protein: CATRKGTGVYEQYF

V gene: TRBV11-3
J gene: TRBJ1-1
CDR3 protein: CASSSPRSGQENTEAFF

V gene: TRBV10-3
J gene: TRBJ1-1
CDR3 protein: CAISGQGRNTEAFF

V gene: TRBV20-1
J gene: TRBJ1-1
CDR3 protein: CSAPSGVLGFF

V gene: TRBV5-1
J gene: TRBJ2-2
CDR3 protein: CASRNGTGGTGELFF

V gene: TRBV6-1
J gene: TRBJ2-6
CDR3 protein: CASSWSAGANVLTF

V gene: TRBV9
J gene: TRBJ1-2
CDR3 protein: CASSVLTGANYGYTF

V gene: TRBV7-6
J gene: TRBJ2-7
CDR3 protein: CASSSRTGPYEQYF

V gene: TRBV20-1
J gene: TRBJ2-1
CDR3 protein: CSARGVGLVNNEQFF

V gene: TRBV9
J gene: TRBJ2-3
CDR3 protein: CASSVGGIDTDTQYF

V gene: TRBV4-2
J gene: TRBJ1-3
CDR3 protein: CASSPTGINTIYF

V gene: TRBV30
J gene: TRBJ2-3
CDR3 protein: CAWSGGSSGRAAQYF

V gene: TRBV20-1
J gene: TRBJ2-3
CDR3 protein: CSANRAGEVGDTQYF

V gene: TRBV18
J gene: TRBJ2-1
CDR3 protein: CASSEIELRGEQFF

V gene: TRBV25-1
J gene: TRBJ2-7
CDR3 protein: CASSESTVQYF

V gene: TRBV15
J gene: TRBJ1-1
CDR3 protein: CATSRDHDTEAFF

V gene: TRBV2
J gene: TRBJ2-3
CDR3 protein: CASTGGDTDTQYF

V gene: TRBV18
J gene: TRBJ2-3
CDR3 protein: CASSREEDTQYF

V gene: TRBV7-2
J gene: TRBJ1-4
CDR3 protein: CASSFSRPTGGEKLFF

V gene: TRBV20-1
J gene: TRBJ2-5
CDR3 protein: CSATSADRGRETQYF

V gene: TRBV6-5
J gene: TRBJ2-7
CDR3 protein: CASSLRRSSYEQYF

V gene: TRBV29-1
J gene: TRBJ2-4
CDR3 protein: CSVEVRGAKNIQYF

V gene: TRBV12-3/TRBV12-4
J gene: TRBJ2-7
CDR3 protein: CASSRSGGLYEQYF

V gene: TRBV12-3/TRBV12-4
J gene: TRBJ2-2
CDR3 protein: CASSLSPSFRELFF

V gene: TRBV10-2
J gene: TRBJ2-3
CDR3 protein: CASSETSGRASADTQYF

V gene: TRBV19
J gene: TRBJ1-5
CDR3 protein: CASVTAGGALGNQPQHF

V gene: TRBV6-1
J gene: TRBJ2-7
CDR3 protein: CASSETSGSHEQYF

V gene: TRBV12-3/TRBV12-4
J gene: TRBJ1-5
CDR3 protein: CASSPTRDRSSNQPQHF

V gene: TRBV12-5
J gene: TRBJ1-1
CDR3 protein: CASGLGGLAATEAFF

V gene: TRBV30
J gene: TRBJ2-1
CDR3 protein: CAWSETLPGWTSSYNEQFF

V gene: TRBV20-1
J gene: TRBJ1-5
CDR3 protein: CSARGGQGSEQPQHF

V gene: TRBV12-5
J gene: TRBJ2-1
CDR3 protein: CASGLTSGRYNEQFF

V gene: TRBV20-1
J gene: TRBJ1-2
CDR3 protein: CSARDSQLYGYTF

V gene: TRBV15
J gene: TRBJ2-3
CDR3 protein: CATSSYSGDTQYF

V gene: TRBV25-1
J gene: TRBJ2-5
CDR3 protein: CASSDDIGQETQYF

V gene: TRBV5-1
J gene: TRBJ2-3
CDR3 protein: CASGTSGIADTQYF

V gene: TRBV4-1
J gene: TRBJ2-3
CDR3 protein: CASSLPMNTQYF